What follows are 32 T cell receptor beta chains derived from one specimen sequenced in a study of cytomegalovirus exposure and HLA in healthy donors. The primer mix had 60 Vbeta and 13 Jbeta primers. Only in-frame clones appear in the TCRdb table, and some are missing; sequencing was by immunoSEQ multiplex PCR. The top ten hold approximately 7.1% of the sample, which has about 160,000 clones, around 72% seen once. Sequences were obtained from PBMCs. The receptors shown here come from a man aged 35 to 55 in good health and CMV-seropositive.

This rearrangement joins TRBV5-6 to TRBJ1-5; D remains ambiguous. Deletions cut 0 bases from V and 7 bases from J, with 14 bases between. This CDR3 region has 15 residues. Germline CDR1 and CDR2: SGHDT and YYEEEE. Here the CDR3 reads CASSLGSAGRQPQHF. CDR3 in DNA: TGTGCCAGCAGCTTGGGCTCTGCTGGGAGGCAGCCCCAGCATTTT.

There are a few counts of this clone. The CDR3 protein is CASSPPGRLTNTEAFF. CDR3 DNA: TGTGCCAGCAGCCCCCCTGGTAGACTCACGAACACTGAAGCTTTCTTT. The chain is built from TRBV7-9 and TRBJ1-1, with D unresolved. Germline V gene lookup returns CDR1 SEHNR and CDR2 FQNEAQ (reference sequence). V lost 5 bases, J lost 1 base, and 17 bases lay in between. The CDR3 contains 16 residues.

The chain has TRBV19 and TRBJ1-2, with 7 bases fitting TRBD1. The CDR3 sequence is 13 residues long. The J segment lost 4 bases and the V segment lost 7 bases, leaving 6 bases of the junction unmatched. CDR1 and CDR2 from the germline V gene are LNHDA and SQIVND (reference sequence). CDR3 region: CASTPTGTYGYTF. The DNA for the CDR3 is TGTGCCAGTACCCCGACAGGGACCTATGGCTACACCTTC.

This clone has a handful of counts. The rearrangement uses TRBV11-2 and TRBJ1-5; no clear D. Deletions cut 6 bases from V and 1 base from J, with 16 bases between. This CDR3 spans 16 amino acids. The germline CDR1 and CDR2 sequences are SGHAT and FQNNGV. The CDR3 nucleotides read TGTGCCAGCAGTTACTTGATGGCGGGGAGCAATCAGCCCCAGCATTTT. Protein: CASSYLMAGSNQPQHF.

This clone has a single count. The genes are TRBV19 and TRBJ1-2, with 9 nucleotides matching TRBD1. Trimming removed 6 bases from V and 0 bases from J; junction bases left unmatched: 2. From germline, CDR1 is LNHDA and CDR2 SQIVND (reference sequence). This CDR3 has 14 residues. CDR3 sequence (DNA): TGTGCCAGTAGGCGGACAGGGGCTAACTATGGCTACACCTTC. The encoded protein is CASRRTGANYGYTF.

The genes are TRBV27 and TRBJ2-3, with 10 bases aligning to TRBD2. V was pared by 2 bases and J by 2 bases, with 4 bases of the junction left unmatched. Germline V lookup: CDR1 MNHEY, CDR2 SMNVEV (reference sequence). CDR3 length equals 16 residues. CDR3 region: CASSLTAGGNTDTQYF. DNA for the CDR3: TGTGCCAGCAGTTTAACAGCGGGGGGGAACACAGATACGCAGTATTTT.

This sequence joins TRBV18 and TRBJ1-5; D possibly corresponds to TRBD1 (6 bases). The ends were cut back, 3 bases at V and 2 bases at J, with 14 bases in the middle. Germline CDR1 reads KGHSH; CDR2 reads LQKENI. The CDR3 is 16 residues long. This CDR3 reads CASSPGGPMGNQPQHF. DNA of the CDR3: TGTGCCAGCTCACCGGGGGGGCCCATGGGCAATCAGCCCCAGCATTTT.

The CDR3, as DNA: TGTGCCAGCAGTGGGGAGGGGTCCTCCTATAATTCACCCCTCCACTTT. Encoded protein: CASSGEGSSYNSPLHF. V and J are TRBV2 and TRBJ1-6; maybe TRBD1 (5 bases). The V gene lost 4 bases and the J gene lost 0 bases, with 10 bases spanning the gap. Germline CDR1 and CDR2: SNHLY and FYNNEI. The CDR3 has 16 amino acids. The whole variable domain, filled in from reference TRBV2 and TRBJ1-6, reads EPEVTQTPSHQVTQMGQEVILRCVPISNHLYFYWYRQILGQKVEFLVSFYNNEISEKSEIFDDQFSVERPDGSNFTLKIRSTKLEDSAMYFCASSGEGSSYNSPLHFGNGTRLTVT.

The chain employs TRBV9 and TRBJ2-5, with 7 bases lining up with TRBD2. Trimming cost V 6 bases and J 0 bases; bases outside gene matches: 2. This CDR3 has 13 amino acids. In germline, CDR1 is SGDLS, CDR2 YYNGEE. The CDR3 reads CASTRGDQETQYF. The DNA for the CDR3 is TGTGCCAGCACCCGGGGGGACCAAGAGACCCAGTACTTC. The complete variable domain, with remaining parts taken from reference TRBV9 and TRBJ2-5, reads DSGVTQTPKHLITATGQRVTLRCSPRSGDLSVYWYQQSLDQGLQFLIQYYNGEERAKGNILERFSAQQFPDLHSELNLSSLELGDSALYFCASTRGDQETQYFGPGTRLLVL.

This CDR3 is CASSVTGRDTEAFF. The CDR3 DNA reads TGTGCCAGCAGCGTGACAGGGAGAGACACTGAAGCTTTCTTT. The chain carries TRBV5-4 and TRBJ1-1; 7 nucleotides match TRBD1. Germline V gives CDR1 SGHNT, CDR2 YYREEE (reference sequence). The ends lost 4 bases at V and 3 bases at J; junction bases unmatched: 6. The CDR3 extends over 14 amino acids. Filled out from reference TRBV5-4 and TRBJ1-1, the complete variable domain reads ETGVTQSPTHLIKTRGQQVTLRCSSQSGHNTVSWYQQALGQGPQFIFQYYREEENGRGNFPPRFSGLQFPNYSSELNVNALELDDSALYLCASSVTGRDTEAFFGQGTRLTVV.

The chain links TRBV6-6 to TRBJ1-5; a weak D match, TRBD1 (5 bases). V was pared by 5 bases and J by 6 bases, with 14 bases between. CDR3 length equals 14 residues. Germline CDR1 reads MNHNY; CDR2 reads SVGAGI (reference sequence). CDR3 nucleotide sequence: TGTGCCAGCAGTCTAACAGGCGGTGGTCAGCCCCAGCATTTT. Translation gives CASSLTGGGQPQHF.

The chain carries TRBV7-6 and TRBJ2-5; D might be TRBD2 (5 bases). Germline V CDR1 and CDR2: SGHVS, FNYEAQ. V was pared by 3 bases and J by 5 bases, with 13 bases between. The CDR3 has 14 residues. In DNA form, the CDR3 reads TGTGCCAGCAGCTTGGAGAGAGGGCTGGAGACCCAGTACTTC. Translated: CASSLERGLETQYF. The entire variable domain, with the rest obtained from reference TRBV7-6 and TRBJ2-5, is as follows: GAGVSQSPRYKVTKRGQDVALRCDPISGHVSLYWYRQALGQGPEFLTYFNYEAQQDKSGLPNDRFSAERPEGSISTLTIQRTEQRDSAMYRCASSLERGLETQYFGPGTRLLVL.

About this clone: The junction does not match germline at one end; this may be a read error. J is TRBJ1-1 and V is TRBV7-9, with D possibly matching TRBD1 (5 bases). Germline V CDR1 and CDR2: SEHNR, FQNEAQ (reference sequence). The length of the CDR3 is 13 residues. The CDR3 sequence is CSSSLGGNTEAFF. DNA for the CDR3: TGTTCCAGCAGCCTCGGGGGGAACACTGAAGCTTTCTTT.

This clone was seen more than once but under ten times. The chain carries TRBV19 and TRBJ2-3; TRBD2 matches at 9 bases. J lost 1 base, V lost 5 bases, and 10 bases had no gene match. Germline V lookup: CDR1 LNHDA, CDR2 SQIVND (reference sequence). This CDR3 is 17 amino acids long. CDR3 coding DNA: TGTGCCAGTAGTGAGGGTAGCGGGGGCTTGGGCACAGATACGCAGTATTTT. Its protein is CASSEGSGGLGTDTQYF. The complete variable domain, with remaining parts taken from reference TRBV19 and TRBJ2-3, reads DGGITQSPKYLFRKEGQNVTLSCEQNLNHDAMYWYRQDPGQGLRLIYYSQIVNDFQKGDIAEGYSVSREKKESFPLTVTSAQKNPTAFYLCASSEGSGGLGTDTQYFGPGTRLTVL.

The V call is TRBV5-4, the J call TRBJ2-3; TRBD2 aligns across 14 bases. Losses at the gene ends were 3 bases for V and 5 bases for J; bases not matched to a gene: 5. The germline V gene encodes CDR1 SGHNT and CDR2 YYREEE (reference sequence). The CDR3 extends over 16 amino acids. The CDR3 reads CASSSGTSGGIDTQYF. CDR3 in DNA: TGTGCCAGCAGCTCCGGGACTAGCGGGGGTATAGATACGCAGTATTTT.

The rearrangement links TRBV6-1 to TRBJ1-3; D might be TRBD1 (5 bases). V lost 6 bases to trimming and J lost 4 bases, with 13 bases between them. The V gene's germline CDR1 is MNHNS and CDR2 SASEGT. The CDR3 is 14 residues long. DNA of the CDR3: TGTGCCAGCAGCCCTGGGGCAGGGGGAAACACCATATATTTT. Protein sequence: CASSPGAGGNTIYF.

The chain joins TRBV5-1 to TRBJ1-5, with 9 bases identical to TRBD1. This CDR3 spans 15 amino acids. Germline-derived CDR1 and CDR2 are SGHRS and YFSETQ. With V trimmed by 4 bases and J by 1 base, 3 bases remained unmatched. Written as DNA, the CDR3 is TGCGCCAGCAGCCGGACAGGGGAGAGCAATCAGCCCCAGCATTTT. This sequence encodes CASSRTGESNQPQHF. The full variable domain, completed using reference TRBV5-1 and TRBJ1-5, is KAGVTQTPRYLIKTRGQQVTLSCSPISGHRSVSWYQQTPGQGLQFLFEYFSETQRNKGNFPGRFSGRQFSNSRSEMNVSTLELGDSALYLCASSRTGESNQPQHFGDGTRLSIL.

This rearrangement joins TRBV5-1 to TRBJ2-1; TRBD1 matches 8 bases. V lost 0 bases to trimming and J lost 8 bases; unmatched junction nucleotides: 7. The CDR3 has 15 amino acids. Germline CDR1 and CDR2: SGHRS and YFSETQ. CDR3 protein: CASSLVDRAQDEQFF. CDR3 sequence (DNA): TGCGCCAGCAGCTTGGTGGACAGGGCCCAGGATGAGCAGTTCTTC.

This clone was detected a few times. The chain uses TRBV30 and TRBJ2-1, with D possibly matching TRBD1 (6 bases). V was shortened by 2 bases and J by 15 bases, with 17 bases between the two germline ends. The V gene's germline CDR1 is GTSNPN and CDR2 SVGIG (reference sequence). The CDR3 has 12 amino acids. CDR3 sequence: CAWSRSTGPGFF. CDR3 in DNA: TGTGCCTGGAGTCGCTCCACAGGGCCAGGGTTCTTC.

This chain links TRBV6-1 with TRBJ2-4, with TRBD1 matching 8 bases. The CDR3 extends over 13 amino acids. Trimming removed 9 bases from V and 3 bases from J; junction bases left unmatched: 4. Germline lookup yields CDR1 MNHNS and CDR2 SASEGT. The CDR3 DNA reads as TGTGCCAGTACAGGGGGTAACAAAAACATTCAGTACTTC. This sequence encodes CASTGGNKNIQYF.

The rearrangement uses TRBV4-2 and TRBJ2-4; possibly TRBD1 for D (5 bases). This CDR3 region has 14 residues. Germline V CDR1 and CDR2: LGHNA, YNFKEQ. V dropped 5 bases and J dropped 6 bases, with 14 bases sitting between them. The CDR3, as DNA: TGTGCCAGCAGCGAGTCAGGGCAGGGAAACATTCAGTACTTC. Translating it yields CASSESGQGNIQYF.

The chain links TRBV11-2 to TRBJ2-2, with 12 bases that match TRBD2. Trimming removed 5 bases from V and 4 bases from J; junction bases left unmatched: 2. Germline assignment: CDR1 SGHAT and CDR2 FQNNGV. The CDR3 loop spans 15 amino acids. As DNA, the CDR3 is TGTGCCAGCAGCCCGGGACTAGCGGGCACCGGGGAGCTGTTTTTT. Its protein is CASSPGLAGTGELFF.

This clone showed up just once. The CDR3 reads CASSSHAGSANSPLHF. CDR3 coding DNA: TGTGCCAGCAGTTCCCACGCCGGGAGCGCAAATTCACCCCTCCACTTT. The chain combines TRBV27 with TRBJ1-6; D unresolved. CDR3 size: 16 residues. Trimming cost V 4 bases and J 7 bases, with 17 bases left between them. Germline lookup yields CDR1 MNHEY and CDR2 SMNVEV (reference sequence).

This chain links TRBV23-1 with TRBJ1-5; 7 bases align to TRBD1. TRBV23-1 belongs to the ORF category, with a function that is uncertain. J gave up 3 bases and V 11 bases, and 10 bases lay outside the gene matches. CDR3 length: 14 amino acids. CDR3 in amino acids: CAGLEDRYNQPQHF. The CDR3 DNA reads TGCGCCGGATTAGAGGACAGGTACAATCAGCCCCAGCATTTT.

The rearrangement joins TRBV13 to TRBJ2-1, with 8 positions matching TRBD1. The trim removed 5 bases at V and 0 bases at J, leaving 3 bases unmatched. The CDR3 is 15 amino acids. Germline V gives CDR1 PRHDT, CDR2 FYEKMQ (reference sequence). CDR3 residues: CASSRQGSSYNEQFF. Here the CDR3 DNA reads TGTGCCAGCAGCCGACAGGGGAGCTCCTACAATGAGCAGTTCTTC.

This chain joins TRBV7-2 and TRBJ1-2; TRBD1 is a possible D gene (6 bases). Trimming cost V 5 bases and J 3 bases, with 19 bases left between them. The CDR3 is 16 amino acids. From germline, CDR1 is SGHTA and CDR2 FQGNSA. This chain's CDR3 is CASSPEAGGRDYGYTF. CDR3 DNA sequence: TGTGCCAGCAGCCCGGAGGCTGGGGGCCGCGACTATGGCTACACCTTC.

The DNA of the CDR3 is TGTGCCAGCAGCGGGACAGGGCAATCTCTAGAGTACTTC. It encodes CASSGTGQSLEYF. This chain uses TRBV2 with TRBJ2-7; 9 bases map to TRBD1. CDR1 SNHLY and CDR2 FYNNEI come from the germline V gene. Unmatched junction bases numbered 11, after V lost 6 bases and J lost 11 bases. The CDR3 is made up of 13 amino acids.

V usage is TRBV19 and J usage is TRBJ2-3; 9 bases map to TRBD1. With 5 bases clipped from V and 2 bases from J, the junction kept 5 bases outside the gene matches. CDR1 and CDR2 (germline): LNHDA, SQIVND (reference sequence). The CDR3 has 15 residues. CDR3 loop: CASSGQGTDTDTQYF. CDR3 DNA sequence: TGTGCCAGTAGTGGACAGGGGACGGACACAGATACGCAGTATTTT. Supplemented by reference TRBV19 and TRBJ2-3, the full variable domain reads DGGITQSPKYLFRKEGQNVTLSCEQNLNHDAMYWYRQDPGQGLRLIYYSQIVNDFQKGDIAEGYSVSREKKESFPLTVTSAQKNPTAFYLCASSGQGTDTDTQYFGPGTRLTVL.

This clone was counted only a few times. The V and J genes are TRBV20-1 and TRBJ2-3; D not certain. CDR1 is DFQATT, CDR2 SNEGSKA, per germline (reference sequence). The CDR3 contains 11 residues. CDR3 sequence (DNA): TGCACCGCGGCCTTCCCAGATACGCAGTATTTT. Its translation: CTAAFPDTQYF.

V gene TRBV7-8 combines with J gene TRBJ2-7, with a weak D call TRBD1 (7 bases). The CDR3 runs to 16 residues. The germline V gene has CDR1 SGHVS and CDR2 FQNEAQ. Trimming cost V 5 bases and J 6 bases, with 23 bases left between them. The CDR3 nucleotides are TGTGCCAGCAGCCCCCAGACAGGGAGGTCTTTGGGCGAGCAGTACTTC. It translates to CASSPQTGRSLGEQYF.

V gene TRBV7-2 combines with J gene TRBJ2-6; 7 bases are shared with TRBD1. The germline V gene has CDR1 SGHTA and CDR2 FQGNSA. The CDR3 sequence is 18 residues long. Germline trimming cut 5 bases from V and 0 bases from J; bases unmatched to any gene: 10. This chain's CDR3 is CASSPRWAGGSGANVLTF. In DNA form, the CDR3 reads TGTGCCAGCAGCCCCCGGTGGGCAGGGGGCTCTGGGGCCAACGTCCTGACTTTC.

The chain combines TRBV7-9 with TRBJ1-5; D ambiguous. The CDR3 is made up of 14 amino acids. Germline CDR1 is SEHNR and CDR2 is FQNEAQ (reference sequence). V was cut by 1 base and J by 0 bases, with 4 bases left in between. CDR3 nucleotides: TGTGCCAGCAGCTTAGTAAATAGCAATCAGCCCCAGCATTTT. This codes for CASSLVNSNQPQHF.